This TCR beta chain is drawn from a study of blood T cell repertoires in COVID-19. The data were produced by immunoSEQ multiplex PCR, yet TCRdb's version contains in-frame clones alone and is incomplete. The data show 300,000 to 350,000 clones, with around 90% seen just once and 2% to 3% held by the top ten. The CDR3 runs 13 residues. This clone appeared a few times. The chain uses TRBV21-1 and TRBJ2-7; the table's D call TRBD1 went unverified against the DNA. TRBV21-1 is a pseudogene segment. This TCR derives from a man between 18 and 29 years old with active or convalescent COVID-19. Material: peripheral blood. The DNA of the CDR3 is TGTGCCACCGGCCGGGACAGCACCTACGAGCAGTACTTC. It yields the protein CATGRDSTYEQYF.